The rows below give T cell receptor beta chains drawn from one sample of a study of blood T cell repertoires in COVID-19. Produced via immunoSEQ multiplex PCR; TCRdb's table is partial and in-frame only. Here the sample spans about 58,000 clones, 81% being singletons. Sequencing used peripheral blood. These receptors were collected from a man aged 55 to 70 with COVID-19, enrolled during active disease. Both conserved end residues are part of each CDR3. The D gene is left open where the match is weak. Not every row has a clone size; where given, it reads once, few, many or a size class.

TRBJ1-3	NA	TRBV7-9	NA	CASSLVGGLGNTIYF	TGTGCCAGCAGCTTAGTCGGGGGGCTTGGAAACACCATATATTTT
TRBJ2-1	TRBD2	TRBV2	NA	CASSTSGSQGEQFF	TGTGCCAGCAGTACTAGCGGGTCGCAGGGAGAGCAGTTCTTC
TRBJ2-1	TRBD2	TRBV7-9	NA	CASSRKTVAGVYNEQFF	TGTGCCAGCAGCCGTAAGACTGTAGCGGGGGTATACAATGAGCAGTTCTTC
TRBJ1-5	NA	TRBV15	once	CATSRAGVNQPQHF	TGTGCCACCAGCAGAGCAGGGGTTAATCAGCCCCAGCATTTT
TRBJ1-2	NA	TRBV29-1	NA	CSVVSGAGDYGYTF	TGCAGCGTTGTATCAGGGGCGGGCGACTATGGCTACACCTTC
TRBJ2-7	NA	TRBV7-2	NA	CASSATTGFIPNEQYF	TGTGCCAGCAGCGCTACTACAGGCTTTATCCCTAACGAGCAGTACTTC
TRBJ2-2	TRBD1	TRBV9	NA	CASSVTGDGTGELFF	TGTGCCAGCAGCGTGACAGGGGACGGCACCGGGGAGCTGTTTTTT
TRBJ1-5	TRBD1	TRBV19	once	CASTTPGTGNQPQHF	TGTGCCAGCACAACGCCCGGGACAGGTAATCAGCCCCAGCATTTT
TRBJ2-3	NA	TRBV5-5	NA	CARRLGGGGRALPGYF	TGTGCCCGCCGCTTGGGCGGGGGCGGGCGGGCCCTCCCTGGGTATTTT
TRBJ1-2	TRBD1	TRBV7-2	NA	CASSLELGTGAYGYTF	TGTGCCAGCAGCTTAGAGTTAGGGACAGGGGCGTATGGCTACACCTTC
TRBJ1-3	NA	TRBV18	NA	CASSPQTVSGNTIYF	TGTGCCAGCTCACCACAGACAGTCTCTGGAAACACCATATATTTT
TRBJ1-1	TRBD1	TRBV4-1	NA	CASSQAPGQRTEAFF	TGCGCCAGCAGCCAAGCTCCGGGACAGCGGACTGAAGCTTTCTTT
TRBJ1-2	NA	TRBV12-3/TRBV12-4	NA	CASSLDSGYGYTF	TGTGCCAGCAGTTTAGATTCCGGCTATGGCTACACCTTC
TRBJ2-7	TRBD1	TRBV27	NA	CASTRSGGTYYEQYF	TGTGCCAGCACCCGGTCAGGGGGCACATACTACGAGCAGTACTTC
TRBJ2-1	TRBD1	TRBV5-4	NA	CASSSGQVPYNEQFF	TGTGCCAGCAGCTCGGGACAGGTCCCCTACAATGAGCAGTTCTTC
TRBJ2-7	NA	TRBV5-1	NA	CASSQEGWGAYEQYF	TGCGCCAGCAGCCAGGAGGGGTGGGGAGCCTACGAGCAGTACTTC
TRBJ1-1	TRBD1	TRBV19	NA	CASSAGGTGVLMNTEAFF	TGTGCCAGTAGTGCAGGGGGAACAGGTGTTTTAATGAACACTGAAGCTTTCTTT
TRBJ2-5	TRBD2	TRBV6-5	NA	CASSSWEGQETQYF	TGTGCCAGCAGTTCCTGGGAGGGTCAAGAGACCCAGTACTTC
TRBJ1-3	NA	TRBV12-2	once	CASRSRLESSGNTIYF	TGTGCAAGTCGCTCGCGACTCGAGAGCTCTGGAAACACCATATATTTT
TRBJ1-2	TRBD1	TRBV5-1	NA	CASSRGQSDGYTF	TGCGCCAGCAGCCGGGGACAGTCCGATGGCTACACCTTC
TRBJ2-7	NA	TRBV5-1	NA	CASSFSRDKRTEQYF	TGCGCCAGCAGCTTTTCCCGGGACAAGAGGACCGAGCAGTACTTC